This T cell receptor (beta chain) was sequenced for a study of shared clonotypes between healthy human individuals. Deletions cut 1 base from V and 4 bases from J, with 7 bases between. This CDR3 is 13 amino acids long. Germline-derived CDR1 and CDR2 are SGHTA and FQGNSA. Note on this clone: The same CDR3 can be traced to other DNA sequences in this sample.

Generated by immunoSEQ multiplex PCR, the TCRdb table keeps only in-frame clones and is missing some. The sample carries approximately 1,500,000 clones, roughly 96% recorded once. The TCR was taken from a young man in good health. Sequencing was carried out using naive CD4+ T cells sorted from blood. The sample's subset: CD45RA+ positively selected. The V call is TRBV7-2, the J call TRBJ2-5; D ambiguous. The CDR3 DNA is TGTGCCAGCAGCTTAGGGGTTCGAGAGACCCAGTACTTC. It translates to CASSLGVRETQYF.